What follows are 9 T cell receptor beta chains derived from one specimen sequenced in a study of blood T cell repertoires in COVID-19. Here immunoSEQ multiplex PCR was the method, and the copy in TCRdb shows in-frame clones only, minus some. Found here are about 150,000 clones, about nine tenths of them singletons; the top ten hold about 4.1%. What was sequenced was peripheral blood. These receptors were collected from a woman aged 60-75 years with active or convalescent COVID-19.

This clone has a single count. The chain carries TRBV5-5 and TRBJ2-5; the D gene is possibly TRBD2 (6 bases). Germline CDR1 and CDR2: SGHKS and YYEKEE (reference sequence). Trimming took off 5 bases at V and 5 bases at J, with 22 bases between the two ends. This CDR3 is built from 16 residues. Here the CDR3 reads CASRHLSRGKTETQYF. DNA of the CDR3: TGTGCCAGCAGACACCTCTCACGGGGGAAGACTGAGACCCAGTACTTC.

This clone was counted once. The V and J genes are TRBV4-3 and TRBJ2-2; unclear D gene. The V gene's germline CDR1 is LGHNA and CDR2 YSLEER. This CDR3 spans 15 amino acids. The germline V and J ends were trimmed by 0 bases and 1 base, with 6 bases remaining between them. This chain's CDR3 is CASSQEYKNTGELFF. CDR3 nucleotide sequence: TGCGCCAGCAGCCAAGAATACAAGAACACCGGGGAGCTGTTTTTT.

This chain joins TRBV5-1 and TRBJ1-2, with D tentatively TRBD1 (6 bases). With 0 bases removed from V and 8 bases from J, the gap between germline ends came to 17 bases. The CDR3 has 15 amino acids. The germline CDR1 and CDR2 sequences are SGHRS and YFSETQ. The CDR3 nucleotides are TGCGCCAGCAGCTTGGACAGGGCAACCCAGGGAGGCTACACCTTC. Translation: CASSLDRATQGGYTF.

The rearrangement links TRBV6-4 to TRBJ2-5; the D is unclear. Trimming pared 5 bases from V and 4 bases from J, leaving 11 bases between. From germline, CDR1 is MRHNA and CDR2 SNTAGT. This CDR3 is built from 13 residues. The CDR3 loop is CASSKNPGETQYF. CDR3 in DNA: TGTGCCAGCAGTAAGAACCCGGGAGAGACCCAGTACTTC.

The J gene is TRBJ1-4, the V gene TRBV19; 9 bases agree with TRBD1. This CDR3 region has 16 residues. Looked up from germline, CDR1 is LNHDA and CDR2 is SQIVND (reference sequence). J lost 3 bases, V lost 6 bases, and 8 bases had no gene match. CDR3 bases: TGTGCCAGTAGCCTCCGGGACAGGGCGGCTAATGAAAAACTGTTTTTT. Encoded protein: CASSLRDRAANEKLFF.

The rearrangement uses TRBV18 and TRBJ2-5; 12 bases align to TRBD2. The CDR3 consists of 16 residues. Germline loops: CDR1 KGHSH, CDR2 LQKENI. Trimming at V came to 3 bases and at J to 5 bases, leaving 7 bases not matched to a gene. The DNA for the CDR3 is TGTGCCAGCTCACCCGCCCTAGCGGGGGGGCAGGAGACCCAGTACTTC. This codes for CASSPALAGGQETQYF.

The genes are TRBV6-5 and TRBJ2-5, with 7 bases that match TRBD2. V lost 8 bases, J lost 4 bases, and 4 bases stayed unmatched. Germline CDR1 and CDR2: MNHEY and SVGAGI. The length of the CDR3 is 12 residues. CDR3 in amino acids: CASGRAGETQYF. In DNA form, the CDR3 reads TGTGCCAGCGGGAGGGCTGGAGAGACCCAGTACTTC.

This chain connects TRBV5-4 to TRBJ2-3; 9 bases agree with TRBD2. Germline CDR1 reads SGHNT; CDR2 reads YYREEE (reference sequence). Trimming took 2 bases from V and 2 from J; bases not matched to a gene: 6. CDR3 size: 16 residues. The CDR3 protein is CASSLLLAGDTDTQYF. The CDR3 coding sequence is TGTGCCAGCAGCTTACTCTTAGCGGGGGACACAGATACGCAGTATTTT. Full variable domain (remainder filled in from reference TRBV5-4 and TRBJ2-3): ETGVTQSPTHLIKTRGQQVTLRCSSQSGHNTVSWYQQALGQGPQFIFQYYREEENGRGNFPPRFSGLQFPNYSSELNVNALELDDSALYLCASSLLLAGDTDTQYFGPGTRLTVL.

The sample holds a few counts of this clone. The gene calls are TRBV12-5 and TRBJ1-6; D is undetermined. Germline V CDR1 and CDR2: LGHNT, FRNRAP. The CDR3 covers 15 residues. Trimming removed 4 bases from V and 6 bases from J, with 13 bases in between. The CDR3 is CASGSPYGLNSPLHF. The DNA for the CDR3 is TGTGCTAGTGGTTCCCCGTACGGTCTTAATTCACCCCTCCACTTT.